This T cell receptor (beta chain) was captured in a study of OX40 agonist ivuxolimab in advanced cancers. Across the whole study: The study treated patients with ivuxolimab, an agonistic anti-OX40 (CD134) antibody. Study-level results: At 0.1 to 3.0 mg/kg and by week 6, CD4+ and CD8+ T cells in the blood had expanded clonally. Averaging showed that CD8+ T cells had more expanded clones than CD4+ did.

As regards this clone: Antigen: not known.

The assay was immunoSEQ multiplex PCR, and TCRdb's table has in-frame clones only and misses some. The data contain about 31,000 clones, more than 70% of them singletons. V lost 5 bases to trimming and J lost 0 bases; unmatched junction nucleotides: 15. This CDR3 is 18 amino acids long. Germline-derived CDR1 and CDR2 are MNHEY and SMNVEV (reference sequence). This TCR came from an adult with an advanced solid tumor such as melanoma, head and neck, liver or kidney cancer. Here the sequenced sample was CD4+ or CD8+ T cells sorted from blood, taken in a trial of the OX40 agonist ivuxolimab. The chain has TRBV27 and TRBJ2-7; 8 bases align to TRBD1. CDR3 nucleotide sequence: TGTGCCAGCAGTCCGCGACAGGGGAACACGGAGGGCTCCTACGAGCAGTACTTC. It encodes CASSPRQGNTEGSYEQYF.